This T cell receptor beta chain was captured in a study of blood T cell repertoires in COVID-19. Across the whole study: Donors in the United States, Italy and Spain gave samples during acute or convalescent COVID-19. T cells, B-cell-depleted T cells, or PBMCs provided the cDNA or gDNA that served as material.

In the authors' workflow: It was from reference gene primer amplification that nucleated cell counts were estimated. Generated by immunoSEQ multiplex PCR, the TCRdb table keeps only in-frame clones and is missing some. V, J and clone size are those of that table, while D and trimming were read from the DNA. The sample holds 84,000 or so clones, about 83% seen once. There are 15 residues in the CDR3. Germline V CDR1 and CDR2: KGHDR, SFDVKD. Trimming pared 5 bases from V and 1 base from J, leaving 13 bases between. This sequence originates from an elderly woman with acute or convalescent COVID-19. The specimen was peripheral blood. The chain employs TRBV24-1 and TRBJ2-5; D ambiguous. CDR3 DNA sequence: TGTGCCACCAGTGTGGAGAACGGTGGCCAAGAGACCCAGTACTTC. Protein: CATSVENGGQETQYF.